The rows below give T cell receptor beta chains drawn from one sample of a study of technical replicates of blood from a few donors. The assay was immunoSEQ multiplex PCR, and TCRdb's table has in-frame clones only and misses some. The sample holds approximately 73,000 clones, approximately 93% seen once. Specimen: T cells isolated from PBMCs. The origin of the receptors is a human donor in good health. CDR3s include the opening cysteine and the closing phenylalanine or tryptophan. Fields, in order: CDR3 protein, V gene.

CDR3 protein: CASSSRGQGGGYTF; V gene: TRBV5-1
CDR3 protein: CASSLSGGGLYNEQFF; V gene: TRBV7-9
CDR3 protein: CASRLDTLGNYGYTF; V gene: TRBV19
CDR3 protein: CACYAGTHTYEQYF; V gene: TRBV30
CDR3 protein: CASSPLAGAYTGELFF; V gene: TRBV5-4
CDR3 protein: CASSLLRDSANYGYTF; V gene: TRBV7-9
CDR3 protein: CASTKTWEGPYNEQFF; V gene: TRBV14
CDR3 protein: CASSQAPEGSYEQYF; V gene: TRBV4-1
CDR3 protein: CASSPAGQFGEQYF; V gene: TRBV27
CDR3 protein: CASSPEGRGRWDTQYF; V gene: TRBV6-6
CDR3 protein: CSEGDCEPDTQYF; V gene: TRBV29-1
CDR3 protein: CASNPIPTSGRVYEQYF; V gene: TRBV27
CDR3 protein: CASSLGGTSGGLEQYF; V gene: TRBV5-4
CDR3 protein: CAGGTATPYEQYF; V gene: TRBV28
CDR3 protein: CSVEEGVKNTEAFF; V gene: TRBV29-1
CDR3 protein: CASSLMDRDIIKQYF; V gene: TRBV2
CDR3 protein: CASSYLGQGEETQYF; V gene: TRBV6-5
CDR3 protein: CASMGLRGYSGANVLTF; V gene: TRBV5-6
CDR3 protein: CAATGREGGTGELFF; V gene: TRBV2
CDR3 protein: CATSRQVGSGNEQYF; V gene: TRBV15
CDR3 protein: CASSPWQGPGFNEQFF; V gene: TRBV7-9
CDR3 protein: CASTVRAGTGVGTEAFF; V gene: TRBV7-9
CDR3 protein: CASSQSGMREQYF; V gene: TRBV4-2
CDR3 protein: CASSLLRTVNSNQPQHF; V gene: TRBV28
CDR3 protein: CASSLTGTGLNYGYTF; V gene: TRBV5-1
CDR3 protein: CASTSGSYNEQFF; V gene: TRBV2
CDR3 protein: CASSLTSVGAGGGRETQYF; V gene: TRBV11-2
CDR3 protein: CASKARRRDNEQFF; V gene: TRBV27
CDR3 protein: CASRLGQVPNQPQHF; V gene: TRBV2
CDR3 protein: CASSPGQEKLFF; V gene: TRBV18
CDR3 protein: CASSLAVTGLNTEAFF; V gene: TRBV5-4
CDR3 protein: CASSRLAGGEQETQYF; V gene: TRBV18
CDR3 protein: CSDPPREGGTEAFF; V gene: TRBV29-1
CDR3 protein: CASSESSQGIDTQYF; V gene: TRBV10-1
CDR3 protein: CASSGRAQETQYF; V gene: TRBV10-3